Shown below are 9 T cell receptor beta chains from a single sample sequenced in a study of T cells after yellow fever vaccination. TCRdb reanalysed the 5' RACE reads using MiXCR and keeps one entry per CDR3 protein. The sample has around 590,000 distinct CDR3 sequences, 9% to 15% seen once; the top ten hold about 15%. The starting material was PBMCs, obtained on the day of the yellow fever booster vaccination. The receptors were gathered from a man aged 25-45 years who received the YFV17D yellow fever vaccine.

This clonotype was counted a few times. The CDR3 DNA reads TGTGCCAGCAGCCCCACTGGGGATCATCGCTATGGCTACACCTTC. It translates to CASSPTGDHRYGYTF. This chain uses TRBV7-2 with TRBJ1-2; D is unresolved. Germline CDR1 is SGHTA and CDR2 is FQGNSA. Trimming left V 5 bases short and J 4 bases short, with 17 bases between. The CDR3 runs to 15 residues.

The rearrangement uses TRBV5-1 and TRBJ2-3; D is unclear. Germline-derived CDR1 and CDR2 are SGHRS and YFSETQ. The CDR3 runs 13 residues. V was pared by 4 bases and J by 0 bases, with 6 bases between. CDR3 residues: CASSPISTDTQYF. The DNA of the CDR3 is TGCGCCAGCAGCCCGATCAGCACAGATACGCAGTATTTT.

The V gene is TRBV20-1, the J gene TRBJ2-1, with 14 bases identical to TRBD2. CDR3 length: 16 amino acids. The J segment lost 0 bases and the V segment lost 6 bases, leaving 4 bases of the junction unmatched. CDR1 and CDR2 (germline): DFQATT, SNEGSKA (reference sequence). CDR3 in amino acids: CSAWTSGRSSYNEQFF. The DNA for the CDR3 is TGCAGTGCGTGGACTAGCGGGAGGAGCTCCTACAATGAGCAGTTCTTC.

V usage is TRBV18 and J usage is TRBJ2-5; a weak D match, TRBD2 (5 bases). Per the germline V gene, CDR1 is KGHSH and CDR2 is LQKENI. Trimming shortened V by 3 bases and J by 3 bases, and 11 bases separated the two germline ends. The CDR3 runs 14 residues. The CDR3, as DNA: TGTGCCAGCTCACCTCGGGAAAATGAAGAGACCCAGTACTTC. Residues: CASSPRENEETQYF.

This clonotype was seen more than once but under ten times. The chain is built from TRBV19 and TRBJ1-6, with D possibly TRBD1 on 6 matching bases. In germline, CDR1 is LNHDA, CDR2 SQIVND (reference sequence). V lost 9 bases and J 7 bases, leaving 10 bases between the germline ends. This CDR3 has 12 amino acids. The CDR3 region has the DNA TGTGCCAGCGCAACAGGGAATTCACCCCTCCACTTT. This encodes CASATGNSPLHF.

The rearrangement joins TRBV6-2 or TRBV6-3 to TRBJ2-3; 12 positions agree with TRBD1. CDR1 and CDR2 from the germline V gene are MNHEY and SVGEGT. The V and J ends lost 0 bases and 4 bases, in that order; junction bases with no gene match: 2. The CDR3 is 16 residues long. CDR3 bases: TGTGCCAGCAGTTACTCTGGGACAGGGGGCTCAGATACGCAGTATTTT. This codes for CASSYSGTGGSDTQYF.

This chain joins TRBV6-1 and TRBJ1-2; the match to TRBD1 covers 9 bases. The V gene end was trimmed by 6 bases and the J gene end by 8 bases; junction bases not matched to a gene: 13. Germline lookup yields CDR1 MNHNS and CDR2 SASEGT. The CDR3 has 15 amino acids. This CDR3 reads CASRSGTGHLGGYTF. As DNA, the CDR3 is TGTGCCAGCAGATCGGGGACAGGGCATTTGGGAGGCTACACCTTC.

This clonotype was counted only a few times. The CDR3 DNA follows: TGTGCCAGCCACACCCCATCGTTATCCTACGAGCAGTACTTC. Protein product: CASHTPSLSYEQYF. The V and J genes are TRBV28 and TRBJ2-7; D not certain. V was cut by 8 bases and J by 1 base, with 15 bases left in between. Germline V CDR1 and CDR2: MDHEN, SYDVKM. The CDR3 sequence is 14 residues long.

V is TRBV20-1 and J is TRBJ2-1, with D uncertain. The CDR3 length is 13 residues. The germline V gene encodes CDR1 DFQATT and CDR2 SNEGSKA (reference sequence). In DNA form, the CDR3 reads TGCAGCCGGAGCAAAGGCGTCTTCTATGAGCAGTTCTTC. Its protein product is CSRSKGVFYEQFF.